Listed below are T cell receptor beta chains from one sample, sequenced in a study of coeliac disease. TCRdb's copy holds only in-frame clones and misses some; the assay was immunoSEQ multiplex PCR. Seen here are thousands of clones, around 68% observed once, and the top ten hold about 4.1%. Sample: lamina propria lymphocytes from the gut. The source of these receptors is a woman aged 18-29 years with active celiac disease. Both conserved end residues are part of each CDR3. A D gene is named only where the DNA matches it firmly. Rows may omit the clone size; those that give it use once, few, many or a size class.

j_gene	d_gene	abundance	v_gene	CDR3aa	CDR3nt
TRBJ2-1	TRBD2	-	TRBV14	CASSRGTSNYNEQFF	TGTGCCAGCAGCCGAGGGACTAGCAACTACAATGAGCAGTTCTTC
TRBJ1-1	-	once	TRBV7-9	CASSPRGGRQGSTEAFF	TGTGCCAGCAGCCCCCGAGGGGGTCGGCAGGGGAGCACTGAAGCTTTTTTT
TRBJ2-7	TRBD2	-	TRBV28	CASSLWTSGRVSYEQYF	TGTGCCAGCAGTCTATGGACTAGCGGGAGGGTTTCCTACGAGCAGTACTTC
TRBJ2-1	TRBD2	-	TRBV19	CASSSGLESNEQFF	TGTGCCAGTAGTAGCGGACTAGAAAGCAATGAGCAGTTCTTC
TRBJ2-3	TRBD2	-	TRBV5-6	CASSLRTSGGAGDTQYF	TGTGCCAGCAGCTTGAGGACTAGCGGGGGGGCCGGAGATACGCAGTATTTT
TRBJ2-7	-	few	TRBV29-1	CSVEEVGTNTYEQYF	TGCAGCGTTGAAGAGGTCGGGACAAATACCTACGAGCAGTACTTC
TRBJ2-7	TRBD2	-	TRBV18	CASSPFQRGTSEQYF	TGTGCCAGCTCACCCTTCCAGCGGGGAACTAGCGAGCAGTACTTC
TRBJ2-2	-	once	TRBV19	CASSISGTTNEELFF	TGTGCCAGTAGTATATCCGGGACAACGAACGAGGAGCTGTTTTTT
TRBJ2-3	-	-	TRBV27	CASTVGAASTDTQYF	TGTGCCAGCACCGTAGGGGCAGCTAGCACAGATACGCAGTATTTT
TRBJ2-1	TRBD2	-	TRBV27	CASSSHGTSGYNEQFF	TGTGCCAGCAGTTCCCACGGGACTAGCGGGTACAATGAGCAGTTCTTC
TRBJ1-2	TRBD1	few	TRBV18	CASSPRTGDYGYTF	TGTGCCAGCTCACCGCGGACAGGGGACTATGGCTACACCTTC
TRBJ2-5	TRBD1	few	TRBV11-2	CASVHRGLGETQYF	TGTGCCAGCGTTCACAGGGGGCTCGGGGAGACCCAGTACTTC
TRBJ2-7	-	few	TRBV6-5	CASSRTSTSYEQYF	TGTGCCAGCTCCCGGACATCTACCTCCTACGAGCAGTACTTC
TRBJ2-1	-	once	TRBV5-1	CASSLEAGLTYNEQFF	TGCGCCAGCAGCTTGGAGGCGGGGCTTACCTACAATGAGCAGTTCTTC
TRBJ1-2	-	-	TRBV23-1	CASSHRGWYYGYTF	TGCGCCAGCAGTCACCGGGGTTGGTACTATGGCTACACCTTC
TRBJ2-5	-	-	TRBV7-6	CASSHRIQETQYF	TGTGCCAGCAGCCACAGAATACAAGAGACCCAGTACTTC
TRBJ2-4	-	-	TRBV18	CASSHHGKAKNIQYF	TGTGCCAGCTCACACCACGGGAAAGCCAAAAACATTCAGTACTTC
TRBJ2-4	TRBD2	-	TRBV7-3	CASSFRLAGGQEAKNIQYF	TGTGCCAGCAGCTTTAGACTAGCGGGAGGGCAGGAGGCCAAAAACATTCAGTACTTC
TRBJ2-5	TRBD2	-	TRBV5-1	CASKFAGAQGETQYF	TGCGCCAGCAAATTCGCGGGAGCTCAGGGAGAGACCCAGTACTTC
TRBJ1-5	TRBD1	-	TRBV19	CASSKGTGRRQPQHF	TGTGCCAGTAGTAAAGGGACAGGGAGAAGGCAGCCCCAGCATTTT
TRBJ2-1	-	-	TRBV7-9	CASSLAKDWVYNEQFF	TGTGCCAGCAGCTTAGCTAAGGACTGGGTGTACAATGAGCAGTTCTTC
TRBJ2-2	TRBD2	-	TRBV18	CASSPGGGANTGELFF	TGTGCCAGCTCACCCGGGGGAGGGGCGAACACCGGGGAGCTGTTTTTT
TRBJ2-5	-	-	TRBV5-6	CASSLEQGIVVTQYF	TGTGCCAGCAGCTTGGAACAGGGAATTGTTGTGACCCAGTACTTC
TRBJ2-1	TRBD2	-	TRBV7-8	CASSLSLAGALTDNEQFF	TGTGCCAGCAGCTTATCGCTAGCGGGAGCGTTGACAGACAATGAGCAGTTCTTC
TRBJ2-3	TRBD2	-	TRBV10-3	CAIRRTSGTINGTDTQYF	TGTGCCATCAGGCGGACTAGCGGGACAATTAATGGCACTGATACGCAGTATTTT
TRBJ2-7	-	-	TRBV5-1	CASSFGQGLWDEQYF	TGCGCCAGCAGCTTCGGTCAGGGGCTCTGGGACGAGCAGTACTTC
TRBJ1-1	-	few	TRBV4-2	CASSQDSSLGLATEAFF	TGTGCCAGCAGCCAAGATAGTAGCCTTGGCCTGGCCACTGAAGCTTTCTTT
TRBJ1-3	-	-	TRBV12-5	CASGLGQVSGNTIYF	TGTGCTAGTGGTTTGGGACAGGTCTCTGGAAACACCATATATTTT
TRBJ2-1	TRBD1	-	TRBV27	CASSRQGRDEQFF	TGTGCCAGCAGTCGACAGGGGCGTGATGAGCAGTTCTTC
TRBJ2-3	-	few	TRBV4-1	CASSQVISRGPPRDTQYF	TGCGCCAGCAGCCAAGTTATTTCCAGGGGACCTCCGCGGGATACGCAGTATTTT
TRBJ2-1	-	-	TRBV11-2	CASSPWPYSGNEQFF	TGTGCCAGCAGCCCCTGGCCCTATTCGGGCAATGAGCAGTTCTTC
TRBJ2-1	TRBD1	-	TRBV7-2	CASGRGQGDWGTYNEQFF	TGTGCCAGCGGTAGGGGACAGGGGGATTGGGGCACCTACAATGAGCAGTTCTTC
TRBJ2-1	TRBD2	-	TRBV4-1	CASSLPKSGDFYNEQFF	TGCGCCAGCAGCCTCCCCAAGAGCGGGGATTTCTACAATGAGCAGTTCTTC